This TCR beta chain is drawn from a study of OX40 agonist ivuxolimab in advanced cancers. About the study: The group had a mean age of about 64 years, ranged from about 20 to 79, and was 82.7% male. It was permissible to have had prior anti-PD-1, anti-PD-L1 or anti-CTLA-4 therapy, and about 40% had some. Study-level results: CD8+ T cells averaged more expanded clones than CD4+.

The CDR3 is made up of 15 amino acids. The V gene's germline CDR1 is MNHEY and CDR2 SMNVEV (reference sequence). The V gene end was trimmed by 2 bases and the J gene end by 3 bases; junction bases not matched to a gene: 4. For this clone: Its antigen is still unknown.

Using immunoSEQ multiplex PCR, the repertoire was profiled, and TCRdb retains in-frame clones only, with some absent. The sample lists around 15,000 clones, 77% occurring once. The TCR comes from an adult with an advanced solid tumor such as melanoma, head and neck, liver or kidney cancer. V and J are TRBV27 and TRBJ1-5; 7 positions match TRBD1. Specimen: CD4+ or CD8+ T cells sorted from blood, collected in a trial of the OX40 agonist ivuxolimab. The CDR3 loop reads CASSLEGAVNQPQHF. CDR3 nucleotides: TGTGCCAGCAGTTTAGAGGGGGCGGTCAATCAGCCCCAGCATTTT.